The 4 T cell receptor beta chains given below trace back to one sample, sequenced in a study of blood T cell repertoires in COVID-19. Assay: immunoSEQ multiplex PCR; the TCRdb copy retains only in-frame clones and omits some. Here the sample spans more than 25,000 clones, about 79% being singletons. Sequenced input: peripheral blood. Receptor source: a human donor in a cohort sampled during active COVID-19.

This clone was observed once. V gene TRBV5-1 combines with J gene TRBJ2-1; 13 bases line up with TRBD2. V lost 4 bases, J lost 5 bases, and 9 bases stayed unmatched. Germline lookup yields CDR1 SGHRS and CDR2 YFSETQ. The CDR3 has 17 residues. The CDR3: CASSNRLAGGPNNEQFF. The CDR3 coding sequence is TGCGCCAGCAGCAACAGACTAGCGGGGGGCCCGAACAATGAGCAGTTCTTC.

This sequence joins TRBV5-4 and TRBJ2-5, with TRBD2 identical over 8 bases. This CDR3 is built from 13 residues. The V gene's germline CDR1 is SGHNT and CDR2 YYREEE (reference sequence). Trimming removed 4 bases from V and 5 bases from J; junction bases left unmatched: 4. CDR3 in amino acids: CASSLGGGETQYF. The CDR3 DNA is TGTGCCAGCAGCCTCGGCGGGGGGGAGACCCAGTACTTC.

J is TRBJ1-2 and V is TRBV7-9; no reliable D call. The V and J ends lost 0 bases and 7 bases respectively, with 12 bases between them. CDR1 and CDR2 (germline): SEHNR, FQNEAQ (reference sequence). The CDR3 runs 14 residues. CDR3 amino acids: CASSLAVPAGGYTF. In DNA form, the CDR3 reads TGTGCCAGCAGCTTAGCGGTCCCCGCAGGTGGCTACACCTTC.

This clone came up a few times. The chain is built from TRBV19 and TRBJ1-5; weak D call: TRBD1 (5 bases). The CDR3 is made up of 17 amino acids. V lost 4 bases to trimming and J lost 0 bases, with 16 bases between them. CDR1 and CDR2 (germline): LNHDA, SQIVND (reference sequence). The CDR3 DNA reads as TGTGCCAGTAGTAGAGTGGGAGGGGCCGGTAGCAATCAGCCCCAGCATTTT. Amino acid sequence: CASSRVGGAGSNQPQHF.